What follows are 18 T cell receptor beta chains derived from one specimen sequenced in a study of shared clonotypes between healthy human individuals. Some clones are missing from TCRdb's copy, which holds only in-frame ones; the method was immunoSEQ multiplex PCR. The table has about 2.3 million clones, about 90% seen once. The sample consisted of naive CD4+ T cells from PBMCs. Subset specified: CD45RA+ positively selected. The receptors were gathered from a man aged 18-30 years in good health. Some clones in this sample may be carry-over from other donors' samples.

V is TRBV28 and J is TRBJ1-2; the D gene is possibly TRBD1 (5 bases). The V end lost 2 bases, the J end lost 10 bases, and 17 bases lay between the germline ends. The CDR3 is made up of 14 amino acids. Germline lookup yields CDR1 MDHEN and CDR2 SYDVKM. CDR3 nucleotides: TGTGCCAGCAGTTTAAGAGGGGCCCGGCTCGTCTACACCTTC. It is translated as CASSLRGARLVYTF.

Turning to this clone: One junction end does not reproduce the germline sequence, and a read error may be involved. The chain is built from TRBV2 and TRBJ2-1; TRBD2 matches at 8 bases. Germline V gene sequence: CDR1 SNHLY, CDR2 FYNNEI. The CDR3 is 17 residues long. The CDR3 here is CASSKAAGGPTYNEQFF. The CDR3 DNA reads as TGTGCCAGCAGTAAAGCGGCGGGAGGACCAACCTACAATGAGCAGTTCTTC.

Here the CDR3 DNA reads TGTGCCAGCAGGGGCGGCGGAGTTGGCCACGAGCAGTACTTC. As protein: CASRGGGVGHEQYF. The J gene is TRBJ2-7, the V gene TRBV28; D gene unclear. V lost 6 bases and J lost 5, with 17 bases in between. The length of the CDR3 is 14 residues. CDR1 is MDHEN, CDR2 SYDVKM, per germline.

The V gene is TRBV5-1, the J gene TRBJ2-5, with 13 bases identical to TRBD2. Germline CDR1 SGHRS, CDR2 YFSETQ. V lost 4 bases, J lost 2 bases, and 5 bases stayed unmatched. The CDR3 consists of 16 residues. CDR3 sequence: CASSVGTSGKQETQYF. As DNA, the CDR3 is TGCGCCAGCAGCGTCGGGACTAGCGGGAAACAAGAGACCCAGTACTTC.

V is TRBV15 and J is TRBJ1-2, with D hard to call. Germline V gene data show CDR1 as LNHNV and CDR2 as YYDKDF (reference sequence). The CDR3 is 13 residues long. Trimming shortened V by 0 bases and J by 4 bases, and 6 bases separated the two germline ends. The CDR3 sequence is CATSRDKIYGYTF. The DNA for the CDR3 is TGTGCCACCAGCAGAGACAAAATCTATGGCTACACCTTC.

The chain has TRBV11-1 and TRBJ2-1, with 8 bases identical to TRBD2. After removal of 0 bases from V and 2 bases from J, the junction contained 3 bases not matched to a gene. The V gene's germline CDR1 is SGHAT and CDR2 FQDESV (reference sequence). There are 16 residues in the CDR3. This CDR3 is CASSLAEAGAYNEQFF. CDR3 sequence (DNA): TGTGCCAGCAGCTTAGCTGAAGCGGGGGCCTACAATGAGCAGTTCTTC.

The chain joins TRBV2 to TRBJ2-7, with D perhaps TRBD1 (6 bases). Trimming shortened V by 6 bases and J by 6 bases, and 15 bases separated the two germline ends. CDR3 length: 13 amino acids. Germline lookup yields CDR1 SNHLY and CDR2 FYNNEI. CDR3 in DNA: TGTGCCAGCAGGGTGGGGGCAGGGCGCGAGCAGTACTTC. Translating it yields CASRVGAGREQYF.

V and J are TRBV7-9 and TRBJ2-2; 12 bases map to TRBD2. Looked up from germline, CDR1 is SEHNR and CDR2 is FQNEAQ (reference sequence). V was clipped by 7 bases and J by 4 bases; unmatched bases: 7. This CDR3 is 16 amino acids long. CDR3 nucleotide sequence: TGTGCCAGCATCCTTTCGACTAGCGGGAGCACCGGGGAGCTGTTTTTT. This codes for CASILSTSGSTGELFF.

As DNA, the CDR3 is TGTGCCAGTGAGAGAAACACTGAAGCTTTCTTT. Amino acids: CASERNTEAFF. This chain joins TRBV28 and TRBJ1-1; no reliable D call. The CDR3 contains 11 residues. Between the trimmed V and J ends, which lost 9 bases and 2 bases, there was a span of 7 bases. In germline, CDR1 is MDHEN, CDR2 SYDVKM.

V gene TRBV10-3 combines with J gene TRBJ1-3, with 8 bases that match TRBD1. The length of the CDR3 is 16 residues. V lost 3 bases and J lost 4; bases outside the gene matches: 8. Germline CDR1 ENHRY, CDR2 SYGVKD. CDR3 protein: CAISESDRGSGNTIYF. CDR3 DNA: TGTGCCATCAGTGAATCTGACAGGGGTTCAGGAAACACCATATATTTT.

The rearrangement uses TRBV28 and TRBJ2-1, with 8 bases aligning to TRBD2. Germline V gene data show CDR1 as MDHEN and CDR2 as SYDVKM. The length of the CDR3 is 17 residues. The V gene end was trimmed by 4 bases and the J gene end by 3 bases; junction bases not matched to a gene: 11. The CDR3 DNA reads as TGTGCCAGCAGTTCACACCCAGGGACTAGGGACTACAATGAGCAGTTCTTC. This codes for CASSSHPGTRDYNEQFF.

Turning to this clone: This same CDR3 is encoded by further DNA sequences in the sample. The CDR3 DNA is TGTGCCAGCAGCTTAACCCCCCAAGAGACCCAGTACTTC. It is translated as CASSLTPQETQYF. The rearrangement links TRBV7-3 to TRBJ2-5; D ambiguous. Deletions cut 0 bases from V and 1 base from J, with 3 bases between. The CDR3 length is 13 residues. CDR1 and CDR2 from the germline V gene are SGHTA and FQGTGA.

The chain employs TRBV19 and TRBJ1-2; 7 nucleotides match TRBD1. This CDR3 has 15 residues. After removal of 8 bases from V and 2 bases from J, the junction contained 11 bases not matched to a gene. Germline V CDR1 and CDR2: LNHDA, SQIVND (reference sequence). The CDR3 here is CASGSPPGQNYGYTF. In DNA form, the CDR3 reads TGTGCCAGTGGATCCCCACCGGGACAGAACTATGGCTACACCTTC.

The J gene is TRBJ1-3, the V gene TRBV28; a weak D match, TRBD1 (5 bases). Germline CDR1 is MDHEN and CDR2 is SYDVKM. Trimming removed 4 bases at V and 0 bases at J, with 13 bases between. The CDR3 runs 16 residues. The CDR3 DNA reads TGTGCCAGCAGTTCCGGTTACAGGAGCTCTGGAAACACCATATATTTT. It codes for CASSSGYRSSGNTIYF.

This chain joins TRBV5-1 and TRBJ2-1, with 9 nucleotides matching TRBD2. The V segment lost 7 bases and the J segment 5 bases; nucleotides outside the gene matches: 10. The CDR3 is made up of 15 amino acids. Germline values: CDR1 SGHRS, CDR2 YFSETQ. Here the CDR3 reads CASSAGTSLDNEQFF. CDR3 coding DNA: TGCGCCAGCTCCGCCGGGACTAGCCTGGACAATGAGCAGTTCTTC. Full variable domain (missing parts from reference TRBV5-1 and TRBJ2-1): KAGVTQTPRYLIKTRGQQVTLSCSPISGHRSVSWYQQTPGQGLQFLFEYFSETQRNKGNFPGRFSGRQFSNSRSEMNVSTLELGDSALYLCASSAGTSLDNEQFFGPGTRLTVL.

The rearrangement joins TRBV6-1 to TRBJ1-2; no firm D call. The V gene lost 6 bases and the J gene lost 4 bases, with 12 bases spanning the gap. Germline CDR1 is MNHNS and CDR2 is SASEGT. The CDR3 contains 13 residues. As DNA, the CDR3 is TGTGCCAGCAGCCCGGACGGACCCTATGGCTACACCTTC. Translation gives CASSPDGPYGYTF.

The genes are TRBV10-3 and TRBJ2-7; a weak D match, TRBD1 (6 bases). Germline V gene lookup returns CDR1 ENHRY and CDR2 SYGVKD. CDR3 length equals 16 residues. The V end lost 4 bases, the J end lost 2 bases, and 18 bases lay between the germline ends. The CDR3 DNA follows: TGTGCCATCAGTGCCAGACAGGAGCCAACTACCTACGAGCAGTACTTC. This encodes CAISARQEPTTYEQYF.

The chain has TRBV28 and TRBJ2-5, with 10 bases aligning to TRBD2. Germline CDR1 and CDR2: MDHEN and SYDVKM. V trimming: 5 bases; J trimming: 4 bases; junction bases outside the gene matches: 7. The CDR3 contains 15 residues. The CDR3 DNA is TGTGCCAGCAGTACAAGCGGGAGGGCCGTAGAGACCCAGTACTTC. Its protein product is CASSTSGRAVETQYF.